This TCR beta chain was recorded in a study of blood T cell repertoires in COVID-19. Study details: Collection of acute and convalescent COVID-19 samples took place in the United States, Italy and Spain. Sample material is recorded as cDNA or gDNA derived from T cells, B-cell-depleted T cells, or PBMCs.

Data came from immunoSEQ multiplex PCR; TCRdb stores just in-frame clones and leaves some out. The sample shows 85,000 to 100,000 clones, around 82% of them seen only once. Germline V lookup: CDR1 SEHNR, CDR2 FQNEAQ (reference sequence). Trimming cost V 3 bases and J 1 base, with 12 bases left between them. CDR3 length: 15 amino acids. The chain employs TRBV7-9 and TRBJ1-1, with a tentative D call TRBD1 (5 bases). The source material was peripheral blood. This sequence originates from a man aged 50-60 years who had recovered from COVID-19. Here the CDR3 reads CASSFLKTENTEAFF. CDR3 bases: TGTGCCAGCAGCTTCCTAAAGACAGAGAACACTGAAGCTTTCTTT.